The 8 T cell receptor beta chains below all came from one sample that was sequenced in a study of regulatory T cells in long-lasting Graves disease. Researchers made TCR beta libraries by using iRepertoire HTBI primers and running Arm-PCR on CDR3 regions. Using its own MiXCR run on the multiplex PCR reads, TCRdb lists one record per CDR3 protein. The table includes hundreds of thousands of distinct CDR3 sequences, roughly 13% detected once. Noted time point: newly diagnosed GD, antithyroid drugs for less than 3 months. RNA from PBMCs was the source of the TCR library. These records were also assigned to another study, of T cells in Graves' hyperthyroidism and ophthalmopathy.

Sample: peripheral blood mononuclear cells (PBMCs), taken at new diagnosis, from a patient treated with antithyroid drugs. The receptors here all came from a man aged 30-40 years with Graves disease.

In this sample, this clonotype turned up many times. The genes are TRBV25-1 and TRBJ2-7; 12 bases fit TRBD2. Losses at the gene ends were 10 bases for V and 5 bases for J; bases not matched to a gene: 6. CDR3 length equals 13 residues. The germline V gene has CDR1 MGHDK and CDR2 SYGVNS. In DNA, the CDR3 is TGTGCCACAACCGGACTAGCGGGAAACGAGCAGTACTTC. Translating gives CATTGLAGNEQYF.

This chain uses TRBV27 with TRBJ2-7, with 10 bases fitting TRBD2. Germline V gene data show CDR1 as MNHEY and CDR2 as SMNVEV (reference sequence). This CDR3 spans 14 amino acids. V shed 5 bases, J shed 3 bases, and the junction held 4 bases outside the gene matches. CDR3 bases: TGTGCCAGCAGTACCGTAGCGGGGGGCTACGAGCAGTACTTC. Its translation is CASSTVAGGYEQYF.

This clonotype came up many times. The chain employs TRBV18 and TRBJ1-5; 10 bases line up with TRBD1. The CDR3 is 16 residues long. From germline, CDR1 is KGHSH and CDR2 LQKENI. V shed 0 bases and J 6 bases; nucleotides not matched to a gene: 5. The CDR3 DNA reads TGTGCCAGCTCACCACCTACGACAGGGGGCCTTCAGCCCCAGCATTTT. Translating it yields CASSPPTTGGLQPQHF. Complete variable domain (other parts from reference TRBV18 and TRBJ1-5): NAGVMQNPRHLVRRRGQEARLRCSPMKGHSHVYWYRQLPEEGLKFMVYLQKENIIDESGMPKERFSAEFPKEGPSILRIQQVVRGDSAAYFCASSPPTTGGLQPQHFGDGTRLSIL.

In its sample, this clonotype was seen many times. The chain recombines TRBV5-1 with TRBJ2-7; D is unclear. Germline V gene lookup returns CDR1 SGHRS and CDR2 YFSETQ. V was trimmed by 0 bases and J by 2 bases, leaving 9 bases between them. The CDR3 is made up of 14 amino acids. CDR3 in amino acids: CASSLDPTPYEQYF. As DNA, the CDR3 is TGCGCCAGCAGCTTGGACCCCACCCCCTACGAGCAGTACTTC. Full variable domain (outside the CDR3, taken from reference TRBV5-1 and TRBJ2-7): KAGVTQTPRYLIKTRGQQVTLSCSPISGHRSVSWYQQTPGQGLQFLFEYFSETQRNKGNFPGRFSGRQFSNSRSEMNVSTLELGDSALYLCASSLDPTPYEQYFGPGTRLTVT.

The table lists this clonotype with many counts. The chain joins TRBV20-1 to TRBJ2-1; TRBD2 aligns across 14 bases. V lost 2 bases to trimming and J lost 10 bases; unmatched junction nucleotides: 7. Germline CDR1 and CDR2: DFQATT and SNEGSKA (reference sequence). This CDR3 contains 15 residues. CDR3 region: CSARPGTSGSGEQFF. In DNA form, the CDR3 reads TGCAGTGCTAGACCCGGGACTAGCGGGAGCGGGGAGCAGTTCTTC.

The CDR3 nucleotides are TGCAGTGCTAGAGGAAAGGACAGGGAGGAAGACAATGAGCAGTTCTTC. Its translation: CSARGKDREEDNEQFF. The rearrangement links TRBV20-1 to TRBJ2-1; 8 positions match TRBD1. The germline V gene has CDR1 DFQATT and CDR2 SNEGSKA (reference sequence). This CDR3 is built from 16 residues. The trim removed 1 base at V and 5 bases at J, leaving 10 bases unmatched.

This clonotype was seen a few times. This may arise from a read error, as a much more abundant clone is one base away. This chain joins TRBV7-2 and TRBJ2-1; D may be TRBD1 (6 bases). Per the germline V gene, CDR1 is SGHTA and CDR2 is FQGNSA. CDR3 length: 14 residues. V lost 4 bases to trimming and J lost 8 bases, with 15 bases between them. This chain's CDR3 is CASSSPTGSDEQFF. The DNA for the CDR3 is TGTGCCAGCAGCTCACCTACAGGGTCGGATGAGCAGTTCTTC.

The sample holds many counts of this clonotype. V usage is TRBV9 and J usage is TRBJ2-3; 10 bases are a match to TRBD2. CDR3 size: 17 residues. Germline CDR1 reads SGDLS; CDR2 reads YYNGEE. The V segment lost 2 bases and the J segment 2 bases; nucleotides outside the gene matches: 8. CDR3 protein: CASSVGTSAQPTDTQYF. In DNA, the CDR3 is TGTGCCAGCAGCGTGGGGACTAGCGCCCAACCCACAGATACGCAGTATTTT.